This T cell receptor beta chain was obtained from a study of glioma-infiltrating T cells after dendritic cell vaccination (dated by TCRdb to 2016 to 2018). A note on the overall study: The cohort comprised around 15 glioblastoma patients from Phase I and II dendritic cell vaccination trials, 9 newly diagnosed and 6 with recurrent disease. In glioblastoma patients vaccinated with dendritic cells, deep sequencing of TCR beta CDR3 regions served to measure the amount of tumor-infiltrating lymphocytes and to compare repertoires between tumor and blood. Each patient got three intradermal injections of the dendritic cell vaccine, spaced at biweekly intervals, in the arm below the axilla. Survival after dendritic cell vaccination was correlated with TCR sequencing metrics such as TIL content and the overlap between tumor and blood repertoires. The vaccine consisted of monocyte-derived dendritic cells cultured about 7 days with IL-4 and GM-CSF, then pulsed overnight with autologous tumor lysate. Between 2003 and 2012, patients were given autologous tumor lysate-pulsed dendritic cell vaccination.

The germline V gene gives CDR1 as SGHRS and CDR2 as YFSETQ. The CDR3 spans 13 residues, from the cysteine through the phenylalanine. Of all the DNA, just the CDR3 is kept, 39 bases in frame from base 1. The V end loses 1 base and the J end loses 6 bases, and a stretch of 10 bases separates them. What the work shows at the level of the full study, not this receptor alone: The cohort was small and heterogeneous, and full blood and tumor sets were available for few patients, with initial-recurrent tumor pairs available for even fewer patients. TCR clonality showed no direct relationship with survival, which suggests that a diverse polyclonal response may be important. After dendritic cell vaccination, a higher estimated pretreatment TIL content predicted longer time to progression and overall survival. The three-group TCR overlap response model was described as speculative and requiring prospective validation.

Selection of patients required sufficient residual fresh-frozen tumor tissue and over two years of available survival data. None of the glioblastoma patients carried an isocitrate dehydrogenase mutation, although molecular status otherwise varied. PBMC were collected before vaccination, two weeks after the third vaccination, and at tumor progression when it occurred. Genomic DNA was extracted with the Qiagen DNeasy Blood extraction Kit. A note on this clone: It has no known antigen specificity. The sample holds no much larger clone one base away, and base qualities are not on file.

Using the immunoSEQ assay, TCRB CDR3 regions were amplified from roughly 1.8 micrograms of genomic DNA, or from all available DNA when less than that was on hand. For multiplex PCR, 60 forward primers for TCR V beta segments and 13 reverse primers for J beta segments were used. To estimate reads per starting template, synthetic control templates were spiked into each sample at limiting dilution. The Illumina HiSeq System generated 87 bp sequencing reads. The study's own analysis went as follows. PCR and sequencing errors were removed by merging closely related sequences with a nearest neighbor algorithm. TCR overlap was measured as the percentage of unique tumor TCR beta sequences that were also present in the peripheral blood of the same patient. In TCRdb, the immuneACCESS table is reduced to in-frame sequences with V and J assigned. These tables do not hold every clone; where another copy was compared, an unresolved V gene accounts for under half, and the others remain unexplained. The V and J calls and the clone size are those of that table, but D and trimming were determined from the DNA. Recorded for this sample are roughly 100,000 clones; 81% of them occurred a single time. About 12% of the sample rests with the top ten.

The TCR originated in a human donor with glioblastoma. The chain is made from TRBV5-1 and TRBJ1-1; no D segment can be confidently identified. Source: blood, taken before dendritic cell vaccination. The DNA sequence is given as TGCGCCAGCAGCTTGATTCCTGTCTCTGAAGCTTTCTTT. Its amino acids are CASSLIPVSEAFF.